Listed here is a single TCR beta chain. TCRdb keeps only in-frame clones here, not all; method: immunoSEQ multiplex PCR. The table lists over 150,000 clones, around 89% of them singletons, with approximately 3.1% in the top ten. The sample originates from a study of T cell responses to AZD1222 COVID-19 vaccine. The length of the CDR3 is 16 residues. Germline V lookup: CDR1 SNHLY, CDR2 FYNNEI. Trimming left V 4 bases short and J 0 bases short, with 12 bases between. The chain has TRBV2 and TRBJ1-4; a weak D match, TRBD1 (6 bases). The sample was peripheral blood, taken on day 0 of AZD1222 vaccination. This TCR came from an adult in good health. The CDR3: CASSVDRTTTNEKLFF. The CDR3 DNA reads TGTGCCAGCAGTGTCGACAGGACCACAACTAATGAAAAACTGTTTTTT.